A single TCR beta chain is shown here with its context. This CDR3 spans 16 amino acids. V shed 3 bases, J shed 1 base, and the junction held 7 bases outside the gene matches. The germline V gene has CDR1 SNHLY and CDR2 FYNNEI. Clones were read by immunoSEQ multiplex PCR, and TCRdb kept only the in-frame ones, dropping some. The sample has over 300,000 clones; 70% to 90% are singletons. This entry is derived from a study of blood T cell repertoires in COVID-19. Study-wide background: Collection of acute and convalescent COVID-19 samples took place in the United States, Italy and Spain.

Participants spanned ages roughly 18 to 90 years and resided in 20 to 30 US areas. Sequenced sample: PBMCs or T cells enriched from blood (not recorded which). The chain uses TRBV2 and TRBJ2-5, with 8 bases identical to TRBD1. This receptor was identified in a woman aged 40 to 49 who had recovered from COVID-19. The DNA of the CDR3 is TGTGCCAGCAGTGAGGGCAGGGGGCTTAGCCAAGAGACCCAGTACTTC. Its protein is CASSEGRGLSQETQYF.